The clone carrying this T cell receptor beta chain was recorded a few times. This sample is drawn from a study of CD8 T cells in ankylosing spondylitis. The CDR3 consists of 16 residues. Trimming cost V 2 bases and J 6 bases; bases outside gene matches: 9. Looked up from germline, CDR1 is SGHRS and CDR2 is YFSETQ. A single record per CDR3 protein comes from TCRdb applying MiXCR to the 5' RACE reads. The data show 190,000 or so distinct CDR3 sequences, around 13% seen once. The sample comprised blood, either unsorted or a sorted T cell fraction (not recorded which). V usage is TRBV5-1 and J usage is TRBJ2-1, with 9 bases lining up with TRBD1. This clonotype was sampled from a male donor with ankylosing spondylitis or in good health (not recorded which). In nucleotides, the CDR3 is TGCGCCAGCAGCTTCTCCCGGGACAGGGATTTCAATGAGCAGTTCTTC. This sequence encodes CASSFSRDRDFNEQFF.